The 27 T cell receptor beta chains presented below share a single source sample, sequenced in a study of T-cell memory formation after mild COVID-19. TCRdb ran MiXCR on the 5' RACE reads and lists one entry per CDR3 protein. This sample yields a few hundred thousand distinct CDR3 sequences, of which 25% to 30% are seen a single time; approximately 15% belongs to the top ten. What was sequenced was PBMCs or a T cell subset sorted from them (not recorded which). These receptors were obtained from an adult woman who had mild COVID-19 (a few samples of this study predate the infection). Cell type and time point are not known.

This clonotype was counted between two and nine times. The gene calls are TRBV7-2 and TRBJ2-3; D perhaps matches TRBD1 (5 bases). CDR1 is SGHTA and CDR2 is FQGNSA in the germline V gene. V was clipped by 5 bases and J by 0 bases, with 12 bases between them. CDR3 length: 15 amino acids. CDR3 residues: CASSMGRESTDTQYF. The CDR3 DNA reads as TGTGCCAGCAGCATGGGCAGGGAAAGCACAGATACGCAGTATTTT. Combining the CDR3 with reference TRBV7-2 and TRBJ2-3 gives the whole variable domain GAGVSQSPSNKVTEKGKDVELRCDPISGHTALYWYRQSLGQGLEFLIYFQGNSAPDKSGLPSDRFSAERTGGSVSTLTIQRTQQEDSAVYLCASSMGRESTDTQYFGPGTRLTVL.

This chain joins TRBV15 and TRBJ2-1, with 7 positions matching TRBD2. Germline CDR1 is LNHNV and CDR2 is YYDKDF (reference sequence). V lost 5 bases and J lost 4; bases outside the gene matches: 8. CDR3 size: 15 residues. The CDR3 loop reads CATSGSKRGYNEQFF. CDR3 nucleotide sequence: TGTGCCACCAGCGGCTCAAAGCGGGGTTACAATGAGCAGTTCTTC. The full variable domain, in which reference TRBV15 and TRBJ2-1 provide the parts outside the CDR3, is DAMVIQNPRYQVTQFGKPVTLSCSQTLNHNVMYWYQQKSSQAPKLLFHYYDKDFNNEADTPDNFQSRRPNTSFCFLDIRSPGLGDTAMYLCATSGSKRGYNEQFFGPGTRLTVL.

The J gene is TRBJ2-7, the V gene TRBV20-1; TRBD1 matches 9 bases. Germline CDR1 DFQATT, CDR2 SNEGSKA (reference sequence). Unmatched junction bases numbered 14, after V lost 2 bases and J lost 3 bases. The CDR3 length is 17 residues. DNA for the CDR3: TGCAGTGCTAGACCCCGGGACAGGGTCACGTACTTCTACGAGCAGTACTTC. Amino acids: CSARPRDRVTYFYEQYF.

The rearrangement uses TRBV20-1 and TRBJ2-5; TRBD1 matches at 7 bases. Germline CDR1 DFQATT, CDR2 SNEGSKA (reference sequence). Losses at the gene ends were 6 bases for V and 3 bases for J; bases not matched to a gene: 7. This CDR3 is built from 13 residues. The CDR3 is CSAPTGKKETQYF. CDR3 coding DNA: TGCAGTGCACCGACAGGGAAAAAAGAGACCCAGTACTTC.

The chain links TRBV7-9 to TRBJ2-1; 9 nucleotides line up with TRBD1. Germline loops: CDR1 SEHNR, CDR2 FQNEAQ (reference sequence). The CDR3 is 15 residues long. Losses at the gene ends were 4 bases for V and 8 bases for J; bases not matched to a gene: 9. CDR3 nucleotides: TGTGCCAGCAGCTCTCGCGGGACAGGGCTCGATGAGCAGTTCTTC. It yields the protein CASSSRGTGLDEQFF.

The V gene is TRBV6-5, the J gene TRBJ2-4; tentatively, D is TRBD1 (5 bases). The CDR3 sequence is 17 residues long. Trimming left V 4 bases short and J 2 bases short, with 18 bases between. CDR1 MNHEY and CDR2 SVGAGI come from the germline V gene. The CDR3 is CASSSIGRPGSKNIQYF. The CDR3 DNA reads as TGTGCCAGCAGTTCTATTGGCCGGCCAGGGTCCAAAAACATTCAGTACTTC.

This chain connects TRBV20-1 to TRBJ2-7, with 11 bases aligning to TRBD2. Germline CDR1 and CDR2: DFQATT and SNEGSKA (reference sequence). This CDR3 comprises 17 residues. Unmatched junction bases numbered 13, after V lost 3 bases and J lost 3 bases. The CDR3 DNA follows: TGCAGTGCTAGGACCTCTAGCGGGAGGACCCAAGGCTACGAGCAGTACTTC. Translation: CSARTSSGRTQGYEQYF.

This chain uses TRBV18 with TRBJ1-4; 9 bases are a match to TRBD1. Losses at the gene ends were 4 bases for V and 2 bases for J; bases not matched to a gene: 8. There are 17 residues in the CDR3. CDR1 and CDR2 (germline): KGHSH, LQKENI. CDR3 protein: CASSRRTGDATNEKLFF. The CDR3 DNA is TGTGCCAGCTCACGACGGACAGGGGATGCGACTAATGAAAAACTGTTTTTT. Using reference TRBV18 and TRBJ1-4 for the parts outside the CDR3, the full variable domain is NAGVMQNPRHLVRRRGQEARLRCSPMKGHSHVYWYRQLPEEGLKFMVYLQKENIIDESGMPKERFSAEFPKEGPSILRIQQVVRGDSAAYFCASSRRTGDATNEKLFFGSGTQLSVL.

This clonotype was seen more than once but under ten times. The chain uses TRBV18 and TRBJ2-2; the match to TRBD1 covers 8 bases. Germline V gene data show CDR1 as KGHSH and CDR2 as LQKENI. V trimming: 6 bases; J trimming: 2 bases; junction bases outside the gene matches: 11. The CDR3 runs to 17 residues. The CDR3 DNA follows: TGTGCCAGCTCCCAGCTACGACAGGGGCATAACACCGGGGAGCTGTTTTTT. Translation gives CASSQLRQGHNTGELFF.

V and J are TRBV12-3 or TRBV12-4 and TRBJ1-2, with TRBD1 matching 8 bases. The CDR3 runs to 16 residues. V trimming: 6 bases; J trimming: 0 bases; junction bases outside the gene matches: 9. The DNA of the CDR3 is TGTGCCAGCAGCCCAGAAGTGACAGGGGCTAACTATGGCTACACCTTC. This codes for CASSPEVTGANYGYTF.

The V gene is TRBV29-1, the J gene TRBJ2-3; 11 nucleotides align to TRBD1. The CDR3 length is 15 residues. The V gene end was trimmed by 5 bases and the J gene end by 1 base; junction bases not matched to a gene: 5. Germline CDR1 is SQVTM and CDR2 is ANQGSEA. The CDR3 sequence: CSVRTGGAGTDTQYF. Written as DNA, the CDR3 is TGCAGCGTTCGGACAGGGGGCGCGGGCACAGATACGCAGTATTTT.

The genes are TRBV20-1 and TRBJ2-3, with TRBD1 identical over 11 bases. CDR3 size: 18 residues. V lost 3 bases to trimming and J lost 3 bases; unmatched junction nucleotides: 14. Germline V gene sequence: CDR1 DFQATT, CDR2 SNEGSKA (reference sequence). The CDR3 DNA sequence: TGCAGTGCTAGGACGTACCGGACAGGGGGCGAGAGGACAGATACGCAGTATTTT. As protein: CSARTYRTGGERTDTQYF.

This sequence joins TRBV19 and TRBJ2-7, with 8 bases matching TRBD2. The CDR3 has 15 amino acids. The J segment lost 7 bases and the V segment lost 7 bases, leaving 15 bases of the junction unmatched. Germline V gene sequence: CDR1 LNHDA, CDR2 SQIVND (reference sequence). CDR3 coding DNA: TGTGCCAGTACCTCCCCAGCGGGGGCCAAGAGGGAGCAGTACTTC. Translated: CASTSPAGAKREQYF.

The V gene is TRBV12-3 or TRBV12-4, the J gene TRBJ1-1, with TRBD1 matching over 9 bases. With 3 bases clipped from V and 1 base from J, the junction kept 12 bases outside the gene matches. The CDR3 has 18 residues. In nucleotides, the CDR3 is TGTGCCAGCAGTTTGGGCCATGGACAGGGGAAGGGGAACACTGAAGCTTTCTTT. It translates to CASSLGHGQGKGNTEAFF.

This sequence joins TRBV12-3 or TRBV12-4 and TRBJ2-2; 8 nucleotides align to TRBD1. The V gene end was trimmed by 6 bases and the J gene end by 5 bases; junction bases not matched to a gene: 8. This CDR3 is built from 15 residues. CDR3 in amino acids: CASSLDRVGTGELFF. The CDR3, as DNA: TGTGCCAGCAGCTTGGACAGGGTAGGGACCGGGGAGCTGTTTTTT.

The chain joins TRBV30 to TRBJ1-2; TRBD1 is a possible D gene (6 bases). Germline CDR1 GTSNPN, CDR2 SVGIG (reference sequence). The CDR3 is made up of 13 amino acids. V was trimmed by 0 bases and J by 7 bases, leaving 12 bases between them. CDR3 region: CAWSVRGPSGYTF. CDR3 DNA: TGTGCCTGGAGTGTACGGGGGCCCAGTGGCTACACCTTC. Combining the CDR3 with reference TRBV30 and TRBJ1-2 gives the whole variable domain SQTIHQWPATLVQPVGSPLSLECTVEGTSNPNLYWYRQAAGRGLQLLFYSVGIGQISSEVPQNLSASRPQDRQFILSSKKLLLSDSGFYLCAWSVRGPSGYTFGSGTRLTVV.

The genes are TRBV7-3 and TRBJ2-3; D is ambiguous. The germline gives CDR1 SGHTA, CDR2 FQGTGA. This CDR3 is 14 amino acids long. The V gene lost 1 base and the J gene lost 4 bases, with 9 bases spanning the gap. The CDR3 DNA reads TGTGCCAGCAGCTTAAGCGGTGGGGCAGATACGCAGTATTTT. It yields the protein CASSLSGGADTQYF.

This chain joins TRBV5-1 and TRBJ2-3; no clear D gene. V lost 4 bases, J lost 5 bases, and 17 bases lay in between. The germline V gene has CDR1 SGHRS and CDR2 YFSETQ. The CDR3 sequence is 15 residues long. CDR3 nucleotides: TGCGCCAGCAGCCGGATAGTCTCCCCGGGAGATACGCAGTATTTT. Amino acids: CASSRIVSPGDTQYF.

The chain carries TRBV5-1 and TRBJ2-5; D is uncertain. Trimming left V 0 bases short and J 5 bases short, with 11 bases between. The CDR3 is made up of 14 amino acids. Germline CDR1 is SGHRS and CDR2 is YFSETQ. The CDR3 DNA is TGCGCCAGCAGCTTGGTTTCGTTTTCGGAGACCCAGTACTTC. Translated, it gives CASSLVSFSETQYF.

The sample holds a few counts of this clonotype. This chain joins TRBV29-1 and TRBJ1-2; perhaps TRBD1 as D (6 bases). This CDR3 contains 11 residues. Trimming stripped 3 bases from V and 8 bases from J, with 10 bases between. Germline values: CDR1 SQVTM, CDR2 ANQGSEA. CDR3 DNA: TGCAGCGTTGATTCGGACAGCGGCTACACCTTC. Amino acids: CSVDSDSGYTF. The variable domain in full, completed from reference TRBV29-1 and TRBJ1-2, reads SAVISQKPSRDICQRGTSLTIQCQVDSQVTMMFWYRQQPGQSLTLIATANQGSEATYESGFVIDKFPISRPNLTFSTLTVSNMSPEDSSIYLCSVDSDSGYTFGSGTRLTVV.

This clonotype was picked up a small number of times. This sequence joins TRBV5-1 and TRBJ2-1; TRBD1 matches 7 bases. From germline, CDR1 is SGHRS and CDR2 YFSETQ. The length of the CDR3 is 12 residues. Trimming removed 4 bases from V and 10 bases from J; junction bases left unmatched: 5. In DNA form, the CDR3 reads TGCGCCAGCAGCCTGACAGGGCAAGAGCAGTTCTTC. This translates into CASSLTGQEQFF.

This clonotype was observed a handful of times. The chain employs TRBV9 and TRBJ2-4; TRBD1 might be the D (5 bases). Germline loops: CDR1 SGDLS, CDR2 YYNGEE. V was clipped by 3 bases and J by 6 bases, with 7 bases between them. The CDR3 runs 12 residues. The CDR3 bases are TGTGCCAGCAGCGGTGACAGAAACATTCAGTACTTC. Its translation: CASSGDRNIQYF.

In its sample, this clonotype was seen many times. The CDR3 DNA follows: TGCAGTGCCCACGCCGGGTCTTCCGGATCCTACGAGCAGTACTTC. Its protein is CSAHAGSSGSYEQYF. J is TRBJ2-7 and V is TRBV20-1; D not resolved. This CDR3 region has 15 residues. Between the trimmed V and J ends, which lost 6 bases and 1 base, there was a span of 19 bases. In germline, CDR1 is DFQATT, CDR2 SNEGSKA (reference sequence).

The sample holds a few counts of this clonotype. The DNA for the CDR3 is TGTGCCAGCAGCTTGAGAAGAGACACTGAAGCTTTCTTT. This encodes CASSLRRDTEAFF. The chain combines TRBV7-8 with TRBJ1-1; D is ambiguous. Trimming pared 3 bases from V and 3 bases from J, leaving 8 bases between. The CDR3 has 13 amino acids. From germline, CDR1 is SGHVS and CDR2 FQNEAQ.

This clonotype was counted between two and nine times. This rearrangement joins TRBV18 to TRBJ2-7; D ambiguous. Trimming took off 5 bases at V and 0 bases at J, with 5 bases between the two ends. CDR1 and CDR2 from the germline V gene are KGHSH and LQKENI. The CDR3 is 12 residues long. This CDR3 reads CASSGVSYEQYF. CDR3 sequence (DNA): TGTGCCAGCTCAGGCGTCTCCTACGAGCAGTACTTC. Full variable domain (missing parts from reference TRBV18 and TRBJ2-7): NAGVMQNPRHLVRRRGQEARLRCSPMKGHSHVYWYRQLPEEGLKFMVYLQKENIIDESGMPKERFSAEFPKEGPSILRIQQVVRGDSAAYFCASSGVSYEQYFGPGTRLTVT.

V and J are TRBV6-5 and TRBJ2-5; D gene ambiguous. The length of the CDR3 is 12 residues. CDR1 and CDR2 (germline): MNHEY, SVGAGI. Trimming pared 10 bases from V and 7 bases from J, leaving 16 bases between. The CDR3 coding sequence is TGTGCCACCCTCCCGCCTTCAGGGACCCAGTACTTC. Encoded protein: CATLPPSGTQYF.

The sample holds a few counts of this clonotype. J is TRBJ1-1 and V is TRBV5-1, with TRBD1 matching 11 bases. Germline V CDR1 and CDR2: SGHRS, YFSETQ. This CDR3 spans 17 amino acids. With 0 bases clipped from V and 0 bases from J, the junction kept 4 bases outside the gene matches. The CDR3 DNA follows: TGCGCCAGCAGCTTGGGGGACAGGGGGATGGTGAACACTGAAGCTTTCTTT. Its protein is CASSLGDRGMVNTEAFF.